This entry lists 14 T cell receptor beta chains sequenced from one sample in a study of CD8+CD57+ T cells in acquired aplastic anemia. Patients who underwent sequencing had shown CD8+CD57+ cell expansion by flow cytometry. According to the study, genomic DNA was the template for TCR beta VDJ and CDR3 profiling. TCRdb reprocessed the reads via MiXCR and lists one record per CDR3 protein. The data contain around 430,000 distinct CDR3 sequences, more than 25% of them singletons. Sequenced input: sorted CD4+, CD8+, or CD8+CD57+ T cells (not recorded which) from PBMCs. These TCRs come from a human donor with aplastic anemia.

This clonotype was counted a few times. This chain links TRBV6-1 with TRBJ2-1; D call uncertain. This CDR3 spans 13 amino acids. With 4 bases removed from V and 4 bases from J, the gap between germline ends came to 8 bases. Germline-derived CDR1 and CDR2 are MNHNS and SASEGT. CDR3 loop: CASSANLYNEQFF. In nucleotides, the CDR3 is TGTGCCAGCAGTGCAAACTTATACAATGAGCAGTTCTTC.

This clonotype was picked up a small number of times. The chain uses TRBV5-1 and TRBJ2-3; D is perhaps TRBD2 (5 bases). Trimming took 0 bases from V and 6 from J, leaving 14 bases between them. Germline V lookup: CDR1 SGHRS, CDR2 YFSETQ. CDR3 length equals 15 residues. CDR3 coding DNA: TGCGCCAGCAGCTTGGGTTGGAGCGGCCGGGATACGCAGTATTTT. Amino acid sequence: CASSLGWSGRDTQYF.

This clonotype was recorded once. The V gene is TRBV10-2, the J gene TRBJ1-6; 8 bases line up with TRBD1. The CDR3 loop spans 19 amino acids. The V gene's germline CDR1 is WSHSY and CDR2 SAAADI. Germline trimming cut 2 bases from V and 3 bases from J; bases unmatched to any gene: 12. The CDR3 DNA is TGCGCCAGCAGTGAGACCTCGGGGCAGGGGGCTGGCTATAATTCACCCCTCCACTTT. It is translated as CASSETSGQGAGYNSPLHF.

In its sample, this clonotype was seen many times. The chain has TRBV7-2 and TRBJ1-3; no clear D. The V end lost 1 base, the J end lost 3 bases, and 4 bases lay between the germline ends. Germline CDR1 reads SGHTA; CDR2 reads FQGNSA. The CDR3 is made up of 13 amino acids. The CDR3 reads CASSLGSGNTIYF. CDR3 bases: TGTGCCAGCAGCTTAGGAAGTGGAAACACCATATATTTT.

This clonotype was seen ten or more times. The chain combines TRBV7-2 with TRBJ2-7; D perhaps matches TRBD2 (5 bases). The CDR3 length is 16 residues. Deletions cut 0 bases from V and 0 bases from J, with 12 bases between. CDR1 SGHTA and CDR2 FQGNSA come from the germline V gene. The CDR3 reads CASSLAPAESSYEQYF. The CDR3 DNA reads TGTGCCAGCAGCTTAGCCCCAGCGGAGAGCTCCTACGAGCAGTACTTC.

This clonotype turned up a few times. The chain's CDR3 is CASSPRTRTEAFF. Written as DNA, the CDR3 is TGTGCCAGCAGCCCGAGGACGAGGACTGAAGCTTTCTTT. This chain joins TRBV14 and TRBJ1-1, with D hard to call. The CDR3 is 13 amino acids. CDR1 is SGHDN and CDR2 is FVKESK in the germline V gene. The V gene lost 4 bases and the J gene lost 5 bases, with 11 bases spanning the gap.

The rearrangement links TRBV2 to TRBJ1-1, with no clear D. Germline assignment: CDR1 SNHLY and CDR2 FYNNEI. The CDR3 is 14 residues long. Trimming pared 6 bases from V and 3 bases from J, leaving 14 bases between. The CDR3 sequence: CASSPPPFHTEAFF. The DNA for the CDR3 is TGTGCCAGCAGCCCCCCTCCTTTTCACACTGAAGCTTTCTTT. The full variable domain, in which reference TRBV2 and TRBJ1-1 provide the parts outside the CDR3, is EPEVTQTPSHQVTQMGQEVILRCVPISNHLYFYWYRQILGQKVEFLVSFYNNEISEKSEIFDDQFSVERPDGSNFTLKIRSTKLEDSAMYFCASSPPPFHTEAFFGQGTRLTVV.

J is TRBJ1-1 and V is TRBV12-5; D possibly corresponds to TRBD1 (6 bases). Looked up from germline, CDR1 is LGHNT and CDR2 is FRNRAP. The CDR3 contains 19 residues. Trimming pared 6 bases from V and 6 bases from J, leaving 32 bases between. The CDR3 sequence: CASGAEEWGHRGSIAEAFF. CDR3 nucleotide sequence: TGTGCTAGTGGCGCTGAGGAATGGGGACACCGGGGGAGTATCGCTGAAGCTTTCTTT.

This clonotype was found many times. V is TRBV29-1 and J is TRBJ2-5; TRBD1 is a possible D gene (6 bases). The V end was cut by 5 bases, the J end by 2 bases, with 18 bases between. The CDR3 runs to 15 residues. Germline CDR1 is SQVTM and CDR2 is ANQGSEA. CDR3 bases: TGCAGCGTTTTTGGACATCACAGGGCACAAGAGACCCAGTACTTC. It encodes CSVFGHHRAQETQYF.

This clonotype appeared a single time. A read error may explain this, as a much larger clone is one base away. The chain combines TRBV2 with TRBJ1-1; 7 bases align to TRBD1. In germline, CDR1 is SNHLY, CDR2 FYNNEI. The CDR3 is 14 residues long. After removal of 4 bases from V and 3 bases from J, the junction contained 5 bases not matched to a gene. In DNA, the CDR3 is TGTGCCAGCAGTGCGACAGGGAGTGACACTGAAGCTTTCTTT. This sequence encodes CASSATGSDTEAFF.

The chain recombines TRBV25-1 with TRBJ2-2; TRBD1 agrees at 7 bases. The CDR3 has 18 amino acids. The germline gives CDR1 MGHDK, CDR2 SYGVNS. J lost 2 bases, V lost 6 bases, and 15 bases had no gene match. The CDR3 DNA follows: TGTGCCAGCAGCTTAGATCGATTGGGACAGCCTAACACCGGGGAGCTGTTTTTT. Amino acid sequence: CASSLDRLGQPNTGELFF. Full variable domain (remainder filled in from reference TRBV25-1 and TRBJ2-2): EADIYQTPRYLVIGTGKKITLECSQTMGHDKMYWYQQDPGMELHLIHYSYGVNSTEKGDLSSESTVSRIRTEHFPLTLESARPSHTSQYLCASSLDRLGQPNTGELFFGEGSRLTVL.

This clonotype came up many times. The chain joins TRBV2 to TRBJ2-3, with D perhaps matching TRBD1 (6 bases). CDR3 length: 14 amino acids. CDR1 and CDR2 from the germline V gene are SNHLY and FYNNEI. The germline V and J ends were trimmed by 5 bases and 1 base, with 10 bases remaining between them. CDR3 DNA: TGTGCCAGCAGTAAACAGGGAGGCACAGATACGCAGTATTTT. It encodes CASSKQGGTDTQYF. Looking up the rest from reference TRBV2 and TRBJ2-3 gives the full variable domain: EPEVTQTPSHQVTQMGQEVILRCVPISNHLYFYWYRQILGQKVEFLVSFYNNEISEKSEIFDDQFSVERPDGSNFTLKIRSTKLEDSAMYFCASSKQGGTDTQYFGPGTRLTVL.

This chain uses TRBV2 with TRBJ1-6; TRBD1 matches 8 bases. V lost 7 bases, J lost 9 bases, and 11 bases stayed unmatched. This CDR3 spans 15 amino acids. Germline V gene sequence: CDR1 SNHLY, CDR2 FYNNEI. The CDR3 nucleotides are TGTGCCAGCATGGAGGCAGGGGGCTTGATTTCACCCCTCCACTTT. The encoded protein is CASMEAGGLISPLHF.

For this clonotype: This could be a read error, since a much larger clone is one nucleotide away. V is TRBV19 and J is TRBJ1-1; possibly TRBD1 for D (6 bases). Germline CDR1 reads LNHDA; CDR2 reads SQIVND (reference sequence). V shed 6 bases and J shed 3 bases, with 17 bases lying between them. The length of the CDR3 is 15 residues. The CDR3 DNA follows: TGTGCCAGTAGACCGGGACGGGGGGCGCACACTGAAGCTTTCTTT. Translated: CASRPGRGAHTEAFF.